Listed here are 26 T cell receptor beta chains from one sample, sequenced in a study of cytomegalovirus exposure and HLA in healthy donors. The PCR used 60 Vbeta and 13 Jbeta primers. Data came from immunoSEQ multiplex PCR; TCRdb stores just in-frame clones and leaves some out. There are some 210,000 clones in the sample; around 83% occur only once, and about a tenth lies in the top ten. Sequencing used PBMCs. These receptors came from a woman in her forties or fifties in good health and CMV-seropositive.

The CDR3 DNA reads TGTGCCAGCAGTTATACAGGGGGAAACTATGGCTACACCTTC. Translation: CASSYTGGNYGYTF. V and J are TRBV6-5 and TRBJ1-2, with TRBD1 identical over 8 bases. CDR1 MNHEY and CDR2 SVGAGI come from the germline V gene. After removal of 3 bases from V and 2 bases from J, the junction contained 2 bases not matched to a gene. The CDR3 runs to 14 residues.

V and J are TRBV5-1 and TRBJ2-7; possibly TRBD1 for D (5 bases). CDR3 length: 14 amino acids. V gave up 1 base and J gave up 1 base, with 9 bases separating them. Germline assignment: CDR1 SGHRS and CDR2 YFSETQ. CDR3 sequence (DNA): TGCGCCAGCAGCTTGTTCAGGGTTTCCTACGAGCAGTACTTC. It translates to CASSLFRVSYEQYF.

This CDR3 is CASRRQGAFVSPLHF. CDR3 nucleotide sequence: TGCGCCAGCAGGCGACAGGGGGCGTTTGTTTCACCCCTCCACTTT. V usage is TRBV4-3 and J usage is TRBJ1-6, with TRBD1 matching 10 bases. Germline V gene sequence: CDR1 LGHNA, CDR2 YSLEER. V was pared by 6 bases and J by 9 bases, with 8 bases of the junction left unmatched. The CDR3 is 15 residues long.

The rearrangement joins TRBV28 to TRBJ2-1; 7 bases fit TRBD1. Germline assignment: CDR1 MDHEN and CDR2 SYDVKM. CDR3 size: 17 residues. The junction had 10 bases not matched to a gene; V was cut back by 2 bases and J by 3 bases. The CDR3 nucleotides are TGTGCCAGCAGTTTACACCTGGGGACAGTTAACTACAATGAGCAGTTCTTC. This codes for CASSLHLGTVNYNEQFF.

This clone showed up just once. V is TRBV19 and J is TRBJ2-2; a weak D match, TRBD1 (5 bases). The V end lost 10 bases, the J end lost 5 bases, and 11 bases lay between the germline ends. CDR1 is LNHDA, CDR2 SQIVND, per germline (reference sequence). The CDR3 is 12 residues long. The CDR3 bases are TGTGCCACTCACCCAGGGACCGGGGAGCTGTTTTTT. It codes for CATHPGTGELFF. The whole variable domain, filled in from reference TRBV19 and TRBJ2-2, reads DGGITQSPKYLFRKEGQNVTLSCEQNLNHDAMYWYRQDPGQGLRLIYYSQIVNDFQKGDIAEGYSVSREKKESFPLTVTSAQKNPTAFYLCATHPGTGELFFGEGSRLTVL.

Written as DNA, the CDR3 is TGCGCCAGCAGCCAAGAAGCGGGGCCCATGAACACTGAAGCTTTCTTT. Translated: CASSQEAGPMNTEAFF. The chain recombines TRBV4-1 with TRBJ1-1; D may be TRBD1 (5 bases). Germline V gene data show CDR1 as MGHRA and CDR2 as YSYEKL. V was cut by 0 bases and J by 0 bases, with 11 bases left in between. The CDR3 is 16 residues long.

The chain joins TRBV15 to TRBJ1-3; TRBD1 is a possible D gene (5 bases). The germline V gene has CDR1 LNHNV and CDR2 YYDKDF (reference sequence). The germline V and J ends were trimmed by 1 base and 6 bases, with 13 bases remaining between them. This CDR3 is 15 amino acids long. The CDR3 protein is CATSRAIHRKNTIYF. CDR3 sequence (DNA): TGTGCCACCAGCAGAGCTATCCACAGGAAAAACACCATATATTTT.

This clone was seen just once. The chain joins TRBV28 to TRBJ2-7, with TRBD1 matching over 7 bases. J was trimmed by 6 bases and V by 6 bases; bases with no gene match: 5. CDR1 and CDR2 from the germline V gene are MDHEN and SYDVKM. The CDR3 contains 12 residues. The CDR3, as DNA: TGTGCCAGCAGACAAGGGACAGTCGAGCAGTACTTC. Translation gives CASRQGTVEQYF.

The chain has TRBV5-1 and TRBJ1-2; D is perhaps TRBD1 (6 bases). In germline, CDR1 is SGHRS, CDR2 YFSETQ. Trimming took 1 base from V and 8 from J, leaving 9 bases between them. The CDR3 has 12 residues. The CDR3 sequence: CASSLPGDGYTF. For the CDR3, the DNA is TGCGCCAGCAGCTTGCCAGGGGACGGCTACACCTTC.

The rearrangement joins TRBV29-1 to TRBJ2-3; 7 positions agree with TRBD1. Germline CDR1 is SQVTM and CDR2 is ANQGSEA. The CDR3 contains 14 residues. Unmatched junction bases numbered 6, after V lost 6 bases and J lost 0 bases. CDR3: CSVADRPSTDTQYF. CDR3 in DNA: TGCAGCGTCGCGGACAGGCCCAGCACAGATACGCAGTATTTT.

The sample holds one count of this clone. The chain uses TRBV19 and TRBJ1-1; 7 bases align to TRBD1. V lost 5 bases, J lost 2 bases, and 14 bases stayed unmatched. CDR3 length: 17 amino acids. From germline, CDR1 is LNHDA and CDR2 SQIVND (reference sequence). The CDR3 nucleotides are TGTGCCAGTAGTTACACAGGGGTGGGCACAAGAAACACTGAAGCTTTCTTT. It translates to CASSYTGVGTRNTEAFF.

The V gene is TRBV10-3, the J gene TRBJ1-2, with 7 bases that match TRBD1. Germline CDR1 ENHRY, CDR2 SYGVKD. This CDR3 is 13 amino acids long. The V gene end was trimmed by 7 bases and the J gene end by 8 bases; junction bases not matched to a gene: 10. The CDR3 DNA sequence: TGTGCCATCAATCCGGGACAGAATCGGGGCTACACCTTC. Its protein product is CAINPGQNRGYTF.

The rearrangement links TRBV9 to TRBJ1-1; the D is unclear. Trimming pared 1 base from V and 4 bases from J, leaving 11 bases between. The CDR3 loop spans 14 amino acids. Germline V CDR1 and CDR2: SGDLS, YYNGEE. The CDR3 region is CASSVQVVGTEAFF. The CDR3 DNA follows: TGTGCCAGCAGCGTACAGGTCGTGGGCACTGAAGCTTTCTTT. Full variable domain (remainder filled in from reference TRBV9 and TRBJ1-1): DSGVTQTPKHLITATGQRVTLRCSPRSGDLSVYWYQQSLDQGLQFLIQYYNGEERAKGNILERFSAQQFPDLHSELNLSSLELGDSALYFCASSVQVVGTEAFFGQGTRLTVV.

The chain recombines TRBV18 with TRBJ2-5; the match to TRBD1 covers 8 bases. This CDR3 is built from 16 residues. The V gene end was trimmed by 6 bases and the J gene end by 1 base; junction bases not matched to a gene: 10. The germline V gene has CDR1 KGHSH and CDR2 LQKENI. CDR3 loop: CASSSGQDRSQETQYF. In DNA form, the CDR3 reads TGTGCCAGCTCGTCGGGACAGGATCGGTCCCAAGAGACCCAGTACTTC. Complete variable domain (other parts from reference TRBV18 and TRBJ2-5): NAGVMQNPRHLVRRRGQEARLRCSPMKGHSHVYWYRQLPEEGLKFMVYLQKENIIDESGMPKERFSAEFPKEGPSILRIQQVVRGDSAAYFCASSSGQDRSQETQYFGPGTRLLVL.

The J gene is TRBJ2-7, the V gene TRBV5-1; 7 bases are a match to TRBD2. The CDR3 has 16 amino acids. Trimming at V came to 0 bases and at J to 3 bases, leaving 9 bases not matched to a gene. CDR1 SGHRS and CDR2 YFSETQ come from the germline V gene. In DNA form, the CDR3 reads TGCGCCAGCAGCTTGGGAGAACTAGCGACTGTCTACGAGCAGTACTTC. Protein sequence: CASSLGELATVYEQYF. The full variable domain, in which reference TRBV5-1 and TRBJ2-7 provide the parts outside the CDR3, is KAGVTQTPRYLIKTRGQQVTLSCSPISGHRSVSWYQQTPGQGLQFLFEYFSETQRNKGNFPGRFSGRQFSNSRSEMNVSTLELGDSALYLCASSLGELATVYEQYFGPGTRLTVT.

This sequence joins TRBV14 and TRBJ2-3, with D unclear. Trimming shortened V by 3 bases and J by 4 bases, and 8 bases separated the two germline ends. There are 13 residues in the CDR3. Germline CDR1 reads SGHDN; CDR2 reads FVKESK. CDR3 sequence: CASSHLESDTQYF. CDR3 nucleotide sequence: TGTGCCAGCAGCCACCTAGAGTCAGATACGCAGTATTTT.

This clone was recorded only once. The chain employs TRBV7-8 and TRBJ1-1; D uncertain. Trimming shortened V by 1 base and J by 0 bases, and 9 bases separated the two germline ends. The CDR3 loop spans 15 amino acids. Germline assignment: CDR1 SGHVS and CDR2 FQNEAQ. CDR3 nucleotides: TGTGCCAGCAGCTTAGATCGCAGCGTGAACACTGAAGCTTTCTTT. Amino acid sequence: CASSLDRSVNTEAFF.

The chain employs TRBV2 and TRBJ1-1; D perhaps matches TRBD1 (6 bases). V lost 6 bases to trimming and J lost 5 bases, with 16 bases between them. This CDR3 has 14 residues. Germline V CDR1 and CDR2: SNHLY, FYNNEI. CDR3 sequence (DNA): TGTGCCAGCAGCGTCTTACAGGGAGTGACTGAAGCTTTCTTT. As protein: CASSVLQGVTEAFF.

The chain carries TRBV27 and TRBJ1-6; D unresolved. Germline assignment: CDR1 MNHEY and CDR2 SMNVEV (reference sequence). The V and J ends lost 2 bases and 1 base respectively, with 12 bases between them. This CDR3 is 17 amino acids long. The CDR3 here is CASSLRPAGSYNSPLHF. In nucleotides, the CDR3 is TGTGCCAGCAGTTTAAGGCCCGCGGGGTCCTATAATTCACCCCTCCACTTT.

The rearrangement links TRBV9 to TRBJ1-2; D not resolved. Germline CDR1 and CDR2: SGDLS and YYNGEE. V lost 0 bases, J lost 4 bases, and 7 bases lay in between. The CDR3 is made up of 13 amino acids. The DNA of the CDR3 is TGTGCCAGCAGCGTAGGGGCCAGCTATGGCTACACCTTC. Encoded protein: CASSVGASYGYTF.

The V gene is TRBV5-1, the J gene TRBJ1-2, with TRBD1 matching 9 bases. The germline gives CDR1 SGHRS, CDR2 YFSETQ. CDR3 length: 13 amino acids. The V and J ends lost 4 bases and 8 bases, in that order; junction bases with no gene match: 6. In DNA form, the CDR3 reads TGCGCCAGCAGCCGACAGGGGGTGCAGGGCTACACCTTC. Translating gives CASSRQGVQGYTF.

This chain connects TRBV6-5 to TRBJ1-4; D remains unclear. This CDR3 is built from 14 residues. The germline CDR1 and CDR2 sequences are MNHEY and SVGAGI. Trimming cost V 4 bases and J 4 bases, with 10 bases left between them. Written as DNA, the CDR3 is TGTGCCAGCAGTTTGTATCGGGGTAATGAAAAACTGTTTTTT. This gives the protein CASSLYRGNEKLFF.

The chain joins TRBV7-2 to TRBJ1-1; D possibly corresponds to TRBD1 (6 bases). Trimming stripped 3 bases from V and 3 bases from J, with 8 bases between. Germline V gives CDR1 SGHTA, CDR2 FQGNSA. The length of the CDR3 is 13 residues. CDR3 sequence: CASSFYRDTEAFF. CDR3 coding DNA: TGTGCCAGCAGCTTTTACAGGGACACTGAAGCTTTCTTT.

As DNA, the CDR3 is TGTGCCAGCAGCTTATTCGAGTCCCCCGCTCAAGAGACCCAGTACTTC. The encoded protein is CASSLFESPAQETQYF. The chain has TRBV11-2 and TRBJ2-5; no firm D call. From germline, CDR1 is SGHAT and CDR2 FQNNGV. This CDR3 is built from 16 residues. Trimming stripped 2 bases from V and 2 bases from J, with 15 bases between.

This clone appeared a few times. The chain's CDR3 is CASSPGQSYEQYF. CDR3 nucleotides: TGTGCCAGCAGCCCTGGACAGTCCTACGAGCAGTACTTC. The rearrangement joins TRBV6-6 to TRBJ2-7, with D perhaps TRBD1 (6 bases). Germline V gene data show CDR1 as MNHNY and CDR2 as SVGAGI (reference sequence). The CDR3 consists of 13 residues. V lost 6 bases and J lost 1, with 10 bases in between.

The chain has TRBV7-9 and TRBJ1-1; D call uncertain. The germline CDR1 and CDR2 sequences are SEHNR and FQNEAQ (reference sequence). The germline V and J ends were trimmed by 5 bases and 1 base, with 11 bases remaining between them. This CDR3 is 14 amino acids long. The CDR3 DNA reads as TGTGCCAGCAGCCCGACGGCAGGGAACACTGAAGCTTTCTTT. This sequence encodes CASSPTAGNTEAFF.